Presented here are 32 T cell receptor beta chains from one specimen sequenced in a study of T-cell reconstitution after alpha-beta-depleted transplantation in children. The TCRbeta library was prepared with unique molecular identifiers. TCRdb reanalysed the PCR reads using MiXCR and keeps one entry per CDR3 protein. The sample consists of around 380,000 distinct CDR3 sequences, roughly a tenth of them appearing once. The sample was PBMCs from the stem cell graft donor, taken from the stem cell graft. Every receptor here comes from a human donor who donated a stem cell graft to a child with acute myeloid leukemia.

This clonotype showed up just a few times. The chain couples TRBV20-1 to TRBJ2-3, with D unresolved. This CDR3 has 13 amino acids. Germline loops: CDR1 DFQATT, CDR2 SNEGSKA (reference sequence). The germline V and J ends were trimmed by 5 bases and 6 bases, with 15 bases remaining between them. The CDR3 here is CSADPRPGDTQYF. CDR3 sequence (DNA): TGCAGTGCTGACCCCCGCCCGGGTGATACGCAGTATTTT.

This clonotype was recorded many times. V and J are TRBV5-1 and TRBJ1-2; 7 bases fit TRBD1. CDR1 SGHRS and CDR2 YFSETQ come from the germline V gene. The CDR3 runs to 15 residues. The J segment lost 4 bases and the V segment lost 7 bases, leaving 13 bases of the junction unmatched. The CDR3 region has the DNA TGCGCCAGCGGAGACGCACAGGGGTTATCCTATGGCTACACCTTC. This encodes CASGDAQGLSYGYTF.

On this clonotype: Sequence at one end of the junction differs from germline and may be a read error. The chain carries TRBV7-2 and TRBJ1-5; D unresolved. Germline CDR1 is SGHTA and CDR2 is FQGNSA. This CDR3 is built from 14 residues. CDR3 sequence reads: CASSWPGSKQPQHF. DNA for the CDR3: TGTGCCAGCAGCTGGCCAGGTAGCAAGCAGCCCCAGCATTTT.

The V call is TRBV20-1, the J call TRBJ2-2, with 8 positions matching TRBD1. The CDR3 is 13 amino acids. Germline loops: CDR1 DFQATT, CDR2 SNEGSKA (reference sequence). The V gene end was trimmed by 3 bases and the J gene end by 6 bases; junction bases not matched to a gene: 3. In DNA form, the CDR3 reads TGCAGTGCTAGTCAGGGGGCATCCGGGGAGCTGTTTTTT. The encoded protein is CSASQGASGELFF.

The gene calls are TRBV7-6 and TRBJ2-5, with D possibly being TRBD1 or TRBD2 (7 bases each). The V gene lost 8 bases and the J gene lost 6 bases, with 25 bases spanning the gap. CDR1 is SGHVS, CDR2 FNYEAQ, per germline. The CDR3 length is 16 residues. The CDR3 bases are TGTGCCAGCCGAGGGGGCCTAGCGGCAGACGAGAAGACCCAGTACTTC. Amino acid sequence: CASRGGLAADEKTQYF.

The chain employs TRBV30 and TRBJ2-2; tentatively, D is TRBD1 (6 bases). This CDR3 has 13 amino acids. Trimming removed 4 bases at V and 7 bases at J, with 13 bases between. Germline V gives CDR1 GTSNPN, CDR2 SVGIG (reference sequence). The CDR3 nucleotides are TGTGCCTGGAATTTGGGGGCCGGCGGGGAGCTGTTTTTT. Encoded protein: CAWNLGAGGELFF.

This clonotype was detected a few times. The V and J genes are TRBV4-3 and TRBJ2-3; 8 nucleotides agree with TRBD2. V lost 2 bases to trimming and J lost 2 bases; unmatched junction nucleotides: 6. The CDR3 consists of 16 residues. Germline V lookup: CDR1 LGHNA, CDR2 YSLEER. In nucleotides, the CDR3 is TGCGCCAGCAGCCAACGGACTAGCTACGACACAGATACGCAGTATTTT. Translation: CASSQRTSYDTDTQYF.

This clonotype was recorded a few times. The rearrangement joins TRBV7-2 to TRBJ1-1; 8 bases are a match to TRBD1. V gave up 3 bases and J gave up 3 bases; unmatched junction bases: 12. The CDR3 totals 17 residues. CDR1 is SGHTA and CDR2 is FQGNSA in the germline V gene. The CDR3 region has the DNA TGTGCCAGCAGCTTCCGCCGGACAGGGATGTTAGACACTGAAGCTTTCTTT. It specifies CASSFRRTGMLDTEAFF.

This clonotype has just a few counts. The rearrangement uses TRBV10-3 and TRBJ2-7, with D uncertain. Germline CDR1 reads ENHRY; CDR2 reads SYGVKD. This CDR3 comprises 11 residues. V was pared by 2 bases and J by 6 bases, with 5 bases between. The DNA of the CDR3 is TGTGCCATCAGTGAGGGGCCCGAGCAGTACTTC. It yields the protein CAISEGPEQYF.

This clonotype was counted at least ten times. The J gene is TRBJ1-1, the V gene TRBV29-1; D is undetermined. CDR1 is SQVTM and CDR2 is ANQGSEA in the germline V gene. Trimming pared 7 bases from V and 1 base from J, leaving 13 bases between. The CDR3 totals 13 residues. This CDR3 is CSATRTENTEAFF. Written as DNA, the CDR3 is TGCAGCGCCACAAGAACGGAGAACACTGAAGCTTTCTTT.

To note about this clonotype: A read error may be the cause here, since a much bigger clone is one base away. The rearrangement links TRBV5-8 to TRBJ2-5; D is ambiguous. Germline values: CDR1 SGHTS, CDR2 YDEGEE. The length of the CDR3 is 15 residues. The CDR3 sequence is CASSLISLYHETQYF. The CDR3, as DNA: TGTGCCAGCAGCTTGATCTCTCTGTACCACGAGACCCAGTACTTC.

This clonotype was seen only a few times. CDR3 region: CASSAYLAGTYNEQFF. The CDR3 region has the DNA TGTGCCAGCAGCGCCTACCTAGCGGGGACATACAATGAGCAGTTCTTC. V gene TRBV9 combines with J gene TRBJ2-1; 9 nucleotides agree with TRBD2. The CDR3 extends over 16 amino acids. Unmatched junction bases numbered 8, after V lost 3 bases and J lost 4 bases. Germline values: CDR1 SGDLS, CDR2 YYNGEE.

This clonotype was picked up many times. This chain links TRBV7-6 with TRBJ2-5; 10 nucleotides line up with TRBD1. CDR3 size: 14 residues. Germline values: CDR1 SGHVS, CDR2 FNYEAQ. Trimming cost V 4 bases and J 5 bases; bases outside gene matches: 4. CDR3 in amino acids: CASSSRDRGETQYF. In DNA form, the CDR3 reads TGTGCCAGCAGCTCCCGGGACAGGGGCGAGACCCAGTACTTC.

This clonotype was counted between two and nine times. V gene TRBV9 combines with J gene TRBJ1-6, with 8 bases identical to TRBD1. The V and J ends lost 2 bases and 10 bases, in that order; junction bases with no gene match: 14. Germline V gene data show CDR1 as SGDLS and CDR2 as YYNGEE. The CDR3 covers 17 residues. CDR3 sequence reads: CASSVEPQGQVGSPLHF. CDR3 nucleotides: TGTGCCAGCAGCGTCGAACCGCAGGGACAGGTTGGGTCACCCCTCCACTTT.

This clonotype was counted only a few times. The chain employs TRBV7-8 and TRBJ1-6, with TRBD1 as a possible D gene (5 bases). The CDR3 length is 16 residues. The V gene's germline CDR1 is SGHVS and CDR2 FQNEAQ. The V end was cut by 1 base, the J end by 9 bases, with 16 bases between. CDR3 protein: CASSLVSVRAGSPLHF. The DNA of the CDR3 is TGTGCCAGCAGCTTAGTCTCCGTCAGGGCGGGTTCACCCCTCCACTTT.

Only a few counts were recorded for this clonotype. The chain carries TRBV20-1 and TRBJ2-1, with a weak D call TRBD1 (7 bases). This CDR3 has 14 residues. Between the trimmed V and J ends, which lost 3 bases and 3 bases, there was a span of 12 bases. Germline V gives CDR1 DFQATT, CDR2 SNEGSKA (reference sequence). The CDR3 coding sequence is TGCAGTGCTAGGGCGGGACAGCACTACAATGAGCAGTTCTTC. As protein: CSARAGQHYNEQFF.

The chain is built from TRBV30 and TRBJ2-1; possible D gene TRBD2, 7 bases. Trimming took off 3 bases at V and 3 bases at J, with 15 bases between the two ends. The CDR3 is 15 amino acids. Germline V gives CDR1 GTSNPN, CDR2 SVGIG (reference sequence). In DNA form, the CDR3 reads TGTGCCTGGAGCCAAAAGGGGGGGCTCTACAATGAGCAGTTCTTC. Translating gives CAWSQKGGLYNEQFF. The full variable domain, completed using reference TRBV30 and TRBJ2-1, is SQTIHQWPATLVQPVGSPLSLECTVEGTSNPNLYWYRQAAGRGLQLLFYSVGIGQISSEVPQNLSASRPQDRQFILSSKKLLLSDSGFYLCAWSQKGGLYNEQFFGPGTRLTVL.

This clonotype was seen only a few times. The rearrangement uses TRBV6-1 and TRBJ2-1, with 12 bases identical to TRBD1. With 7 bases clipped from V and 6 bases from J, the junction kept 10 bases outside the gene matches. The length of the CDR3 is 16 residues. Germline lookup yields CDR1 MNHNS and CDR2 SASEGT. The CDR3 DNA is TGTGCCAGCACTGGGACAGGGGGCGCGGGTGGCAATGAGCAGTTCTTC. It is translated as CASTGTGGAGGNEQFF.

The chain uses TRBV27 and TRBJ2-6; the match to TRBD2 covers 12 bases. The CDR3 is 19 amino acids. Germline values: CDR1 MNHEY, CDR2 SMNVEV (reference sequence). V shed 1 base and J 0 bases; nucleotides not matched to a gene: 4. CDR3 in DNA: TGTGCCAGCAGTTTATGGACTAGCGGGATGTACTCTGGGGCCAACGTCCTGACTTTC. Amino acid sequence: CASSLWTSGMYSGANVLTF.

This clonotype was recorded at least ten times. The chain combines TRBV27 with TRBJ2-1, with TRBD2 matching over 12 bases. The CDR3 totals 14 residues. Per the germline V gene, CDR1 is MNHEY and CDR2 is SMNVEV (reference sequence). Trimming cost V 7 bases and J 2 bases; bases outside gene matches: 0. This CDR3 reads CASTSGGAYNEQFF. The CDR3 DNA reads as TGTGCCAGCACTAGCGGGGGGGCCTACAATGAGCAGTTCTTC.

The gene calls are TRBV27 and TRBJ2-7; 7 bases line up with TRBD1. Germline lookup yields CDR1 MNHEY and CDR2 SMNVEV (reference sequence). The CDR3 is 13 amino acids. J was trimmed by 3 bases and V by 5 bases; bases with no gene match: 4. This CDR3 is CASSPGQFYEQYF. CDR3 in DNA: TGTGCCAGCAGTCCGGGACAGTTCTACGAGCAGTACTTC.

In its sample, this clonotype was seen a few times. J is TRBJ2-7 and V is TRBV12-3 or TRBV12-4; possible D gene TRBD2, 6 bases. V was shortened by 3 bases and J by 3 bases, with 12 bases between the two germline ends. The CDR3 consists of 14 residues. In DNA, the CDR3 is TGTGCCAGCAGTTTTTCGGGACTTGGCTACGAGCAGTACGTC. Its translation: CASSFSGLGYEQYV.

Notes on this clonotype: Since a much larger clone is just one base distant, this may be a read error. The chain combines TRBV20-1 with TRBJ2-5; D gene ambiguous. This CDR3 contains 12 residues. Per germline, CDR1 DFQATT and CDR2 SNEGSKA (reference sequence). The DNA of the CDR3 is TGCATTGCCACACCCTTGCAAGAGACCCAGTACTTC. Translating it yields CIATPLQETQYF.

V is TRBV29-1 and J is TRBJ1-1, with 7 bases that match TRBD1. Germline CDR1 SQVTM, CDR2 ANQGSEA. Germline trimming cut 7 bases from V and 4 bases from J; bases unmatched to any gene: 6. CDR3 size: 12 residues. The CDR3 loop reads CSAETGTTEAFF. CDR3 in DNA: TGCAGCGCTGAGACAGGGACCACTGAAGCTTTCTTT.

The CDR3 DNA reads TGTGCCAGCAGCGCCACAGCAAGGGGAGAGACCCAGTACTTC. It codes for CASSATARGETQYF. V and J are TRBV9 and TRBJ2-5, with D possibly TRBD1 on 5 matching bases. This CDR3 region has 14 residues. Deletions cut 3 bases from V and 4 bases from J, with 13 bases between. Germline CDR1 is SGDLS and CDR2 is YYNGEE.

The chain employs TRBV10-3 and TRBJ1-1; weak D call: TRBD1 (6 bases). The V gene lost 10 bases and the J gene lost 4 bases, with 25 bases spanning the gap. This CDR3 contains 16 residues. The V gene's germline CDR1 is ENHRY and CDR2 SYGVKD. The CDR3 DNA sequence: TGTGCCACTAAGGGTGGGGGGGGGCGGTCGAGCACTGAAGCTTTCTTT. The encoded protein is CATKGGGGRSSTEAFF.

The chain carries TRBV5-6 and TRBJ2-2; D is unclear. This CDR3 is 13 amino acids long. With 4 bases removed from V and 5 bases from J, the gap between germline ends came to 9 bases. Germline V gives CDR1 SGHDT, CDR2 YYEEEE. The CDR3 nucleotides read TGTGCCAGCAGCATAAAGGATACCGGGGAGCTGTTTTTT. Translated, it gives CASSIKDTGELFF.

This clonotype has ten or more counts. The chain recombines TRBV5-1 with TRBJ2-5; D gene uncertain. This CDR3 contains 13 residues. V was trimmed by 0 bases and J by 5 bases, leaving 8 bases between them. Germline CDR1 reads SGHRS; CDR2 reads YFSETQ. For the CDR3, the DNA is TGCGCCAGCAGCTTGGTGGTTGGGGAGACCCAGTACTTC. Translated: CASSLVVGETQYF.

This clonotype was detected only a few times. The gene calls are TRBV5-1 and TRBJ2-1; D gene ambiguous. Germline V gene sequence: CDR1 SGHRS, CDR2 YFSETQ. V was shortened by 4 bases and J by 8 bases, with 13 bases between the two germline ends. The CDR3 sequence is 13 residues long. This CDR3 is CASSRAPRYEQFF. The CDR3 nucleotides are TGCGCCAGCAGCCGGGCTCCACGGTATGAGCAGTTCTTC.

The CDR3 here is CSVEIIRSGQETQYF. The CDR3 DNA is TGCAGCGTTGAAATTATTCGGTCAGGGCAAGAGACCCAGTACTTC. The chain couples TRBV29-1 to TRBJ2-5; D is possibly TRBD1 (5 bases). Germline values: CDR1 SQVTM, CDR2 ANQGSEA. There are 15 residues in the CDR3. With 2 bases removed from V and 2 bases from J, the gap between germline ends came to 15 bases.

This clonotype was counted a few times. The V gene is TRBV3-1, the J gene TRBJ2-5; TRBD1 is a possible D gene (6 bases). Germline V lookup: CDR1 LGHDT, CDR2 YNNKEL (reference sequence). Trimming stripped 3 bases from V and 3 bases from J, with 23 bases between. The CDR3 contains 18 residues. CDR3 nucleotide sequence: TGTGCCAGCAGCCATACCGGGGTGGGGGCACAAAGGAAAGAGACCCAGTACTTC. Translating gives CASSHTGVGAQRKETQYF.

This clonotype was counted a few times. The chain has TRBV7-2 and TRBJ2-7; 9 bases align to TRBD2. Germline lookup yields CDR1 SGHTA and CDR2 FQGNSA. The CDR3 spans 14 residues. V dropped 4 bases and J dropped 3; count of bases not matched to a gene: 4. The CDR3 bases are TGTGCCAGCAGCTCCCTAGCGGGGAACTACGAGCAGTACTTC. The encoded protein is CASSSLAGNYEQYF. The full variable domain, with the rest looked up from reference TRBV7-2 and TRBJ2-7, is GAGVSQSPSNKVTEKGKDVELRCDPISGHTALYWYRQSLGQGLEFLIYFQGNSAPDKSGLPSDRFSAERTGGSVSTLTIQRTQQEDSAVYLCASSSLAGNYEQYFGPGTRLTVT.